This T cell receptor (beta chain) was retrieved from a study of liver allograft versus peripheral blood T cells. About the research overall: Graft-liver T cell receptor repertoires were compared against recipient peripheral blood repertoires.

By share, this clonotype counts as medium-sized. Via MiXCR, TCRdb re-called the reads, giving one row per CDR3 protein. The table includes about 5,300 distinct CDR3 sequences, 15% to 20% detected once. This sequence originates from a human patient who had a liver transplant. Among the T cells, some may be from the graft donor.

The CDR3 DNA reads as TGTGCCAGCAGCGCGACTGGAACGACTAACTATGGCTACACCTTC. It is translated as CASSATGTTNYGYTF. The chain combines TRBV6-6 with TRBJ1-2; the D is unclear. Germline CDR1 reads MNHNY; CDR2 reads SVGAGI (reference sequence). The germline V and J ends were trimmed by 6 bases and 0 bases, with 14 bases remaining between them. CDR3 length: 15 residues.